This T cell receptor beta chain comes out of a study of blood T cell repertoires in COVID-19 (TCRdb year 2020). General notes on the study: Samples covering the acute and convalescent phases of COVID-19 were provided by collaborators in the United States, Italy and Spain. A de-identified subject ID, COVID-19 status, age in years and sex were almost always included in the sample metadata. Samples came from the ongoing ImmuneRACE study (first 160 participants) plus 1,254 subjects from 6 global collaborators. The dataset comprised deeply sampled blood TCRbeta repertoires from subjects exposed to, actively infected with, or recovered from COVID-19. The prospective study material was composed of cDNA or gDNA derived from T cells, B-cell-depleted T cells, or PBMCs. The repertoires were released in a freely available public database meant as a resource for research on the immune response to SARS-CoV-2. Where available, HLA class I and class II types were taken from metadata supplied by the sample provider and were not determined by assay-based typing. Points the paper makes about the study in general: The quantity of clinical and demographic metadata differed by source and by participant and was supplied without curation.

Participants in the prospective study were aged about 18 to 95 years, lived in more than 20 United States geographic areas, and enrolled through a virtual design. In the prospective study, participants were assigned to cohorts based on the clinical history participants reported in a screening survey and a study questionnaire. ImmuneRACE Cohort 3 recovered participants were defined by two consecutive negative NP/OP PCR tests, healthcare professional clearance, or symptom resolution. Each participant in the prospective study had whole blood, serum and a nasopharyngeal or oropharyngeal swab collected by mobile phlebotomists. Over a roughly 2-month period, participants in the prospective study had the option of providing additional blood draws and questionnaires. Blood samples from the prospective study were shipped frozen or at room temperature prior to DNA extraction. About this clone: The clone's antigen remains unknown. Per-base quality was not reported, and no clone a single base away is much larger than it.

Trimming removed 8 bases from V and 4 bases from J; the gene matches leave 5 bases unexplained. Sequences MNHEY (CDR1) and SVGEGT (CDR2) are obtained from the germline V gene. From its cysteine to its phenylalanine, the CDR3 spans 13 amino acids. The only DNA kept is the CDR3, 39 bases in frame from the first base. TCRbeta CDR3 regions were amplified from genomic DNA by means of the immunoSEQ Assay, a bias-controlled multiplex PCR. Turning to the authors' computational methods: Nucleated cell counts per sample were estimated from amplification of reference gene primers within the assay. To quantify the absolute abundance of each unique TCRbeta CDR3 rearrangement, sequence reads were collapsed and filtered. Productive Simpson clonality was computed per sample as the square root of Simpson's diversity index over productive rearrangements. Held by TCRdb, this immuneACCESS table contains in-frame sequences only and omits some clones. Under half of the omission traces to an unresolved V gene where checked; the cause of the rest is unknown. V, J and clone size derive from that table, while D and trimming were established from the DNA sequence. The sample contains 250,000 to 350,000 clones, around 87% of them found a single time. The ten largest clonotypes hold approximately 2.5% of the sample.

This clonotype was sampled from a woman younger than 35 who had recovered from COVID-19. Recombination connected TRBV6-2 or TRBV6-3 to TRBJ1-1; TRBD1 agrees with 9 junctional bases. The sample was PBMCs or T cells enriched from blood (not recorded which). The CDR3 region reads CASGWTGATEAFF. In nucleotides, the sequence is TGTGCCAGCGGTTGGACAGGGGCCACTGAAGCTTTCTTT.